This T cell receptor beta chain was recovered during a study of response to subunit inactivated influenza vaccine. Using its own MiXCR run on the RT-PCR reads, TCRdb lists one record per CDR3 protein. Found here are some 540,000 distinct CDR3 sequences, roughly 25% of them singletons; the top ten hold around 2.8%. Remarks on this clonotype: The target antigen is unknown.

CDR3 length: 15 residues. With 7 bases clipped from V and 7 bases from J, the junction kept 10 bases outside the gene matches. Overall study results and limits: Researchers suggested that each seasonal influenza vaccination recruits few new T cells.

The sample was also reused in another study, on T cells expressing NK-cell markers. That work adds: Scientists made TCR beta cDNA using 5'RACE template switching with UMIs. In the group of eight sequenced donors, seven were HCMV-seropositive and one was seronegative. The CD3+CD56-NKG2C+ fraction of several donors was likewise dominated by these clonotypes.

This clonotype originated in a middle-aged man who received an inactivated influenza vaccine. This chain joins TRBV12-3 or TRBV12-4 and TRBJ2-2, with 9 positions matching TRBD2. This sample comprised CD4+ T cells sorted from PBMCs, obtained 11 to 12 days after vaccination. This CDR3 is CASTSAAGGIGELFF. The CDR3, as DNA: TGTGCCAGCACCTCCGCGGCGGGGGGGATCGGGGAGCTGTTTTTT.